The T cell receptor beta chain under discussion was sequenced for a study of T cell repertoires in cytomegalovirus infection. Study-level information: The authors relied on CMV epitopes, both recently identified HLA-C-restricted and well-studied HLA-B-restricted. Both a matching HLA type and CMV infection were indicated by public TCR beta signatures.

With respect to this clonotype: Its specificity is unknown.

General study points: CMV-specific TCR beta clonotypes restricted by HLA-C dominated the ex vivo response. People with CMV and the relevant HLA were identified by cumulative public TCR beta family frequency.

The CDR3 has 15 amino acids. V was trimmed by 5 bases and J by 0 bases, leaving 11 bases between them. The germline V gene encodes CDR1 SNHLY and CDR2 FYNNEI. TCRdb reprocessed the reads via MiXCR and lists one record per CDR3 protein. In the table there are around 570,000 distinct CDR3 sequences, approximately 40% of which are singletons. The chain carries TRBV2 and TRBJ1-5, with no clear D. Source: cultured PBMCs, taken from culture after CMV antigen stimulation. The TCR sequence derives from a human donor in good health (CMV status not recorded). Some clones in this sample may be carry-over from other donors' samples. The CDR3, as DNA: TGTGCCAGCAGTAACCTTGGGTATAGCAATCAGCCCCAGCATTTT. It is translated as CASSNLGYSNQPQHF. The variable domain in full, completed from reference TRBV2 and TRBJ1-5, reads EPEVTQTPSHQVTQMGQEVILRCVPISNHLYFYWYRQILGQKVEFLVSFYNNEISEKSEIFDDQFSVERPDGSNFTLKIRSTKLEDSAMYFCASSNLGYSNQPQHFGDGTRLSIL.